The source of this T cell receptor (beta chain) is a study of STAT5B mutations in CD4+ large granular lymphocyte leukemia. The sample holds one count of this clone. Its antigen is undetermined. Assay used: immunoSEQ multiplex PCR; TCRdb lists only in-frame clones, some missing. The sample yields tens of thousands of clones, 78% seen once. Study findings and constraints: About a quarter of private leukemic clonotypes occurred rarely in other patients' non-leukemic repertoires.

The V gene lost 2 bases and the J gene lost 2 bases, with 8 bases spanning the gap. The CDR3 runs 13 residues. In germline, CDR1 is SGDLS, CDR2 YYNGEE. The J gene is TRBJ2-7, the V gene TRBV9; TRBD2 is a possible D gene (5 bases). The TCR sequence derives from a human donor in good health. The sample taken for sequencing was CD4+ T cells from blood buffy coats. CDR3 sequence: CASSVGSPYEQYF. CDR3 sequence (DNA): TGTGCCAGCAGCGTGGGGAGCCCCTACGAGCAGTACTTC.